Presented here are 5 T cell receptor beta chains from one specimen sequenced in a study of molecular identifiers for immune sequencing clone quantification. TCRdb itself ran the PCR reads through MiXCR, one entry per CDR3 protein. The table records 35,000 or so distinct CDR3 sequences, approximately 19% of them present only once. The specimen was naive CD8+ T cells from blood, with Jurkat cell RNA spiked in. Described subset: FACS-sorted CD8+CD4-CCR7+CD45RA+ naive T cells. Every receptor here comes from a human donor in good health. Some libraries in this study had Jurkat cell RNA spiked in.

V is TRBV27 and J is TRBJ2-4, with D possibly TRBD2 on 6 matching bases. From germline, CDR1 is MNHEY and CDR2 SMNVEV (reference sequence). The V end lost 2 bases, the J end lost 2 bases, and 10 bases lay between the germline ends. The CDR3 has 15 residues. CDR3 coding DNA: TGTGCCAGCAGTTTAACGCGGGGACCCAAAAACATTCAGTACTTC. The encoded protein is CASSLTRGPKNIQYF.

This clonotype was observed many times. The V call is TRBV27, the J call TRBJ2-5; D unresolved. This CDR3 is built from 13 residues. V gave up 8 bases and J gave up 5 bases, with 15 bases separating them. Germline values: CDR1 MNHEY, CDR2 SMNVEV (reference sequence). The CDR3 DNA is TGTGCCAGCCGCGCGCTTTCAGAGGAGACCCAGTACTTC. Protein product: CASRALSEETQYF.

This clonotype was recorded many times. V usage is TRBV9 and J usage is TRBJ2-2; D is undetermined. The V and J ends lost 4 bases and 2 bases respectively, with 3 bases between them. CDR1 and CDR2 (germline): SGDLS, YYNGEE. The CDR3 sequence is 12 residues long. The CDR3: CASSPNTGELFF. The CDR3 nucleotides read TGTGCCAGCAGCCCAAACACCGGGGAGCTGTTTTTT.

This clonotype was seen repeatedly, ten times or more. The chain employs TRBV6-5 and TRBJ2-3; TRBD2 agrees at 9 bases. Germline V lookup: CDR1 MNHEY, CDR2 SVGAGI. The CDR3 contains 13 residues. J was trimmed by 5 bases and V by 8 bases; bases with no gene match: 5. The CDR3 DNA follows: TGTGCCAGCTCCGGGACTAGCCAAGATACGCAGTATTTT. Translating it yields CASSGTSQDTQYF.

The chain links TRBV29-1 to TRBJ2-5, with D possibly matching TRBD1 (6 bases). The CDR3 covers 16 residues. CDR1 is SQVTM, CDR2 ANQGSEA, per germline. The V end was cut by 6 bases, the J end by 5 bases, with 25 bases between. The CDR3 DNA reads TGCAGCGTAGCCCGCGCACAGGGAGTGGGTGAGGAGACCCAGTACTTC. Protein sequence: CSVARAQGVGEETQYF.